Listed below are T cell receptor beta chains from one sample, sequenced in a study of blood T cells in healthy people across ages. TCRdb re-analysed the 5' RACE reads in MiXCR, keeping a single row per CDR3 protein. The table has around 1,700,000 distinct CDR3 sequences, roughly 28% seen once. Sequenced: blood. The receptors originated from a woman aged 25 to 45 in good health. Both conserved end residues are part of each CDR3. The order of the fields is V gene, D gene, J gene, clone size, CDR3 protein, CDR3 DNA. D genes are given only for firm matches. Part of the rows lack a size; the others show once, few, many or a class for expanded clones.

V: TRBV6-6; D: .; J: TRBJ2-7; size: .; CDR3: CASTEPRGEQYF; DNA: TGTGCCAGCACTGAACCTCGGGGCGAGCAGTACTTC
V: TRBV6-1; D: TRBD1; J: TRBJ1-2; size: .; CDR3: CASRPDRGHNHGYTF; DNA: TGTGCCAGCAGGCCCGACAGGGGACATAACCATGGCTACACCTTC
V: TRBV11-2; D: TRBD1; J: TRBJ2-2; size: .; CDR3: CASSLVLDRSALFF; DNA: TGTGCCAGCAGCTTAGTATTGGACAGGTCTGCGCTGTTTTTT
V: TRBV6-5; D: .; J: TRBJ1-5; size: .; CDR3: CATWTEDQPQHF; DNA: TGTGCCACATGGACAGAAGATCAGCCCCAGCATTTT
V: TRBV5-1; D: .; J: TRBJ2-7; size: many; CDR3: CASSFRDPTGEQYF; DNA: TGCGCCAGCAGCTTTCGGGACCCGACGGGGGAGCAGTACTTC
V: TRBV15; D: .; J: TRBJ2-2; size: .; CDR3: CAASSPGTANTGELFF; DNA: TGTGCCGCCAGCAGCCCGGGGACGGCGAACACCGGGGAGCTGTTTTTT
V: TRBV11-2; D: .; J: TRBJ2-3; size: .; CDR3: CASSGYRGRGDTDTQYF; DNA: TGTGCCAGCAGCGGATACCGGGGAAGGGGGGACACAGATACGCAGTATTTT
V: TRBV24-1; D: .; J: TRBJ2-3; size: few; CDR3: CATSGRRTDTQYF; DNA: TGTGCCACCAGTGGGAGGAGAACAGATACGCAGTATTTT
V: TRBV11-2; D: TRBD2; J: TRBJ2-7; size: many; CDR3: CASSNLPLAGGQEQYF; DNA: TGTGCCAGCAGCAACCTGCCACTAGCGGGAGGGCAAGAGCAGTACTTC
V: TRBV6-5; D: .; J: TRBJ2-1; size: many; CDR3: CASARGPFSEQFF; DNA: TGTGCCAGCGCCAGGGGCCCCTTCAGTGAGCAGTTCTTC
V: TRBV4-2; D: TRBD2; J: TRBJ2-1; size: few; CDR3: CASSLGLAGVEEHEQFF; DNA: TGTGCCAGCAGCTTGGGACTAGCGGGAGTCGAGGAGCATGAGCAGTTCTTC
V: TRBV20-1; D: .; J: TRBJ2-3; size: .; CDR3: CSARPTLRGTDTQYF; DNA: TGCAGTGCTAGGCCGACCCTTAGGGGTACAGATACGCAGTATTTT
V: TRBV7-2; D: .; J: TRBJ2-5; size: .; CDR3: CASSQVRWQETQYF; DNA: TGTGCCAGCAGCCAGGTCCGGTGGCAAGAGACCCAGTACTTC
V: TRBV30; D: TRBD1; J: TRBJ1-1; size: .; CDR3: CAWTQTGGTEAFF; DNA: TGTGCCTGGACCCAGACAGGGGGGACTGAAGCTTTCTTT
V: TRBV6-2/TRBV6-3; D: .; J: TRBJ2-3; size: .; CDR3: CASLKGELSTDTQYF; DNA: TGTGCCAGCTTAAAAGGGGAGCTGAGCACAGATACGCAGTATTTT
V: TRBV12-3/TRBV12-4; D: TRBD2; J: TRBJ2-5; size: many; CDR3: CASTTLARQETQYF; DNA: TGTGCCAGCACAACACTAGCGCGACAAGAGACCCAGTACTTC
V: TRBV5-4; D: TRBD1; J: TRBJ2-1; size: few; CDR3: CASRGTGNNEQFF; DNA: TGTGCCAGCAGGGGGACAGGCAACAATGAGCAGTTCTTC
V: TRBV27; D: TRBD1; J: TRBJ1-1; size: few; CDR3: CAARTGDSEAFF; DNA: TGTGCTGCCCGGACAGGGGATTCTGAAGCTTTCTTT
V: TRBV9; D: TRBD2; J: TRBJ2-1; size: .; CDR3: CASSRGLAGGEDNEQFF; DNA: TGTGCCAGCAGCCGCGGACTAGCGGGGGGCGAGGATAATGAGCAGTTCTTC
V: TRBV12-3/TRBV12-4; D: .; J: TRBJ1-2; size: many; CDR3: CASTLPGVIPGANGYTF; DNA: TGTGCCAGCACCCTCCCAGGGGTTATTCCGGGGGCGAATGGCTACACCTTC
V: TRBV15; D: TRBD1; J: TRBJ2-1; size: few; CDR3: CATSHTPGQGADQFF; DNA: TGTGCCACCAGCCATACACCGGGACAGGGGGCGGATCAGTTCTTC
V: TRBV12-3/TRBV12-4; D: TRBD1; J: TRBJ2-5; size: many; CDR3: CASSKTGFGETQYF; DNA: TGTGCCAGCAGCAAGACAGGGTTCGGAGAGACCCAGTACTTC
V: TRBV7-9; D: .; J: TRBJ2-1; size: .; CDR3: CASSLTTGNEQFF; DNA: TGTGCCAGCAGCTTGACTACGGGAAATGAGCAGTTCTTC
V: TRBV29-1; D: TRBD1; J: TRBJ2-7; size: .; CDR3: CSVRLRDSTYEQYF; DNA: TGCAGCGTTAGACTCCGGGACAGTACCTACGAGCAGTACTTC
V: TRBV30; D: TRBD2; J: TRBJ2-3; size: few; CDR3: CALTSGSTDTQYF; DNA: TGTGCCTTAACTAGCGGGAGTACAGATACGCAGTATTTT
V: TRBV28; D: .; J: TRBJ2-3; size: .; CDR3: CACSYRVSRTDTQYF; DNA: TGTGCCTGCTCATACAGGGTGTCGCGCACAGATACGCAGTATTTT
V: TRBV29-1; D: .; J: TRBJ1-1; size: few; CDR3: CSVEGRDTEAFF; DNA: TGCAGCGTTGAGGGAAGAGACACTGAAGCTTTCTTT
V: TRBV5-1; D: .; J: TRBJ2-7; size: .; CDR3: CASSLEGGGPCEQYF; DNA: TGCGCCAGCAGCTTGGAGGGGGGAGGGCCCTGCGAGCAGTACTTC
V: TRBV6-2/TRBV6-3; D: .; J: TRBJ2-7; size: few; CDR3: CASSLDRRLQYF; DNA: TGTGCCAGCAGCCTCGACAGACGATTGCAGTACTTC
V: TRBV7-3; D: .; J: TRBJ2-1; size: .; CDR3: CASSLKPFQETQFF; DNA: TGTGCCAGCAGCTTAAAGCCTTTCCAAGAGACCCAGTTCTTC
V: TRBV12-3/TRBV12-4; D: .; J: TRBJ2-3; size: many; CDR3: CASSPGVSTDTQYF; DNA: TGTGCCAGCAGTCCGGGGGTTAGCACAGATACGCAGTATTTT
V: TRBV6-5; D: .; J: TRBJ1-1; size: .; CDR3: CASSYSPGLNAFF; DNA: TGTGCCAGCAGTTACTCGCCGGGTTTGAACGCTTTCTTT
V: TRBV7-9; D: .; J: TRBJ2-2; size: .; CDR3: CASSLRQVAGTGELFF; DNA: TGTGCCAGCAGCTTACGACAGGTCGCGGGCACCGGGGAGCTGTTTTTT
V: TRBV11-2; D: .; J: TRBJ2-5; size: .; CDR3: CASSEDAGKVKTQYF; DNA: TGTGCCAGCAGCGAAGACGCGGGAAAGGTTAAGACCCAGTACTTC
V: TRBV7-2; D: .; J: TRBJ1-4; size: .; CDR3: CASSDSRGGNEKLFF; DNA: TGTGCCAGCAGCGATTCCCGAGGGGGAAATGAAAAACTGTTTTTT
V: TRBV20-1; D: .; J: TRBJ2-3; size: few; CDR3: CSAEPAADTQYF; DNA: TGCAGTGCTGAACCCGCGGCAGATACGCAGTATTTT
V: TRBV24-1; D: TRBD1; J: TRBJ2-5; size: few; CDR3: CATSATDREQETQYF; DNA: TGTGCCACCAGTGCTACGGACAGGGAGCAAGAGACCCAGTACTTC
V: TRBV3-1; D: TRBD1; J: TRBJ1-6; size: few; CDR3: CASTLGQRDSPLHF; DNA: TGTGCCAGTACTTTGGGACAGCGAGATTCACCCCTCCACTTT
V: TRBV2; D: TRBD2; J: TRBJ2-5; size: .; CDR3: CAGEGRDSGQETQYF; DNA: TGTGCAGGGGAGGGGCGCGATAGCGGACAAGAGACCCAGTACTTC
V: TRBV7-3; D: .; J: TRBJ2-5; size: .; CDR3: CASSPSYQETQYF; DNA: TGTGCCAGCAGCCCATCGTACCAAGAGACCCAGTACTTC